The source of this TCR beta chain is a study of T-cell memory formation after mild COVID-19. Turning to the study itself: TCR clusters were largely donor specific. Study-wide results and caveats: Clones shrinking from day 15 to 85 showed even CD4/CD8 mixes; later expanders tilted CD4+.

Trimming at V came to 4 bases and at J to 6 bases, leaving 4 bases not matched to a gene. The CDR3 length is 15 residues. Germline V CDR1 and CDR2: SGHVS, FNYEAQ. TCRdb redid the calling of the 5' RACE reads with MiXCR, one entry per CDR3 protein. The sample includes about 210,000 distinct CDR3 sequences, around 25% of them seen just once. As concerns this clonotype: Its antigen remains unknown.

This TCR was recovered from an adult woman who had mild COVID-19 (a few samples of this study predate the infection). Cell type and time point are not known. This chain connects TRBV7-6 to TRBJ2-1, with 12 bases lining up with TRBD2. The source material was PBMCs or a T cell subset sorted from them (not recorded which). Written as DNA, the CDR3 is TGTGCCAGCAGCTCGCTAGCGGGGGGGCCCAATGAGCAGTTCTTC. Its protein product is CASSSLAGGPNEQFF.